This T cell receptor (beta chain) is from a study of shared clonotypes between healthy human individuals. Study-level background: A couple of women and a few men aged 18 to 49 made up the donors. Study-wide findings and caveats: Generally, estimated richness proved larger in naive subsets than it did in memory subsets.

V lost 0 bases and J lost 4, with 16 bases in between. The germline V gene encodes CDR1 GTSNPN and CDR2 SVGIG (reference sequence). The CDR3 is 15 amino acids. Clones were sequenced by immunoSEQ multiplex PCR, and TCRdb holds only the in-frame ones, with some missing. The table lists millions of clones, about 95% of them singletons. Terminally differentiated effector memory CD45RA+ cells were left out of the naive CD8 fraction, which was CD45RO-negative and positively selected for CCR7. Donors were healthy HIV-negative adults without recently reported acute infections or vaccinations. A remark on this clone: As yet, its antigen is unknown.

The sequenced sample consisted of naive CD8+ T cells sorted from blood. The chain recombines TRBV30 with TRBJ2-7; tentatively, D is TRBD2 (7 bases). This TCR was sampled from a man aged 18 to 35 in good health. CDR3 amino acids: CAWSVFGGGMYEQYF. In nucleotides, the CDR3 is TGTGCCTGGAGTGTATTTGGCGGGGGCATGTACGAGCAGTACTTC.